This TCR beta chain was captured in a study of blood T cell repertoires in COVID-19 (TCRdb year 2020). Notes on the research overall: The collaborator samples originated in the United States, Italy and Spain and spanned the acute and convalescent phases of COVID-19. A de-identified subject ID, COVID-19 status, age in years and sex were almost always included in the sample metadata. Where HLA class I and class II types were available, the types were taken from metadata supplied by the sample provider, not from assay-based typing. The material from the prospective study consisted of cDNA or gDNA derived from T cells, B-cell-depleted T cells, or PBMCs. Subjects who had been exposed to COVID-19, were actively infected with it, or had recovered from it provided the deeply sampled blood TCRbeta repertoires that made up the dataset. A freely available public database, intended as a resource for researchers studying the immune response to SARS-CoV-2, is where the repertoires were released. Samples were obtained from the ongoing ImmuneRACE study (first 160 participants) and from about 1,300 subjects provided by 6 global collaborators. Study-wide conclusions, independent of this receptor: Clinical and demographic metadata were provided uncurated, with the amount varying by source and participant.

Whole blood was collected in K2EDTA tubes by collaborating institutions according to the institutions' own protocols. Collaborator samples were shipped for TCRbeta analysis as frozen whole blood, isolated PBMCs, or DNA extracted from either sample type. The junction shows trimming of 8 bases on V and 1 base on J, plus 9 bases between the germline ends. Based on the germline V gene, the CDR1 and CDR2 sequences are MNHEY and SVGAGI. Its CDR3 holds 13 amino acids, cysteine through phenylalanine. Kept here is only the CDR3 DNA, which spans 39 bases and is read in frame from base 1. This clone has only one observation. Its specific antigen is unknown. It has no much larger one-base neighbor in the sample; base qualities were not kept. The immunoSEQ Assay, a bias-controlled multiplex PCR, was used to amplify TCRbeta CDR3 regions from genomic DNA. The paper's data handling went like this. Nucleated cell counts per sample were estimated from amplification of reference gene primers within the assay. Sequence reads were collapsed and filtered to measure the absolute abundance of every unique TCRbeta CDR3 rearrangement. For each sample, productive Simpson clonality was calculated as the square root of Simpson's diversity index over productive rearrangements. Imported from immuneACCESS, the table was reduced by TCRdb to in-frame sequences with V and J called. These copies leave out some clones; in studies compared against another copy, an unresolved V gene accounts for under half, and the cause of the remainder is not known. The V and J calls and clone size are taken from that table; D and trimming were inferred from the DNA. In all, the sample holds about 250,000 clones, and 87% of those were seen once. The top ten constitute approximately 3.3% of the sample.

The receptor was isolated from a man aged 18-30 years with active or convalescent COVID-19. The chain couples TRBV6-5 to TRBJ1-5; a weak D assignment points to TRBD1 (6 bases agree). Material for sequencing was peripheral blood. This receptor carries the CDR3 CASCRGSNQPQHF. The nucleotide sequence is given as TGTGCCAGCTGCAGGGGAAGCAATCAGCCCCAGCATTTT.